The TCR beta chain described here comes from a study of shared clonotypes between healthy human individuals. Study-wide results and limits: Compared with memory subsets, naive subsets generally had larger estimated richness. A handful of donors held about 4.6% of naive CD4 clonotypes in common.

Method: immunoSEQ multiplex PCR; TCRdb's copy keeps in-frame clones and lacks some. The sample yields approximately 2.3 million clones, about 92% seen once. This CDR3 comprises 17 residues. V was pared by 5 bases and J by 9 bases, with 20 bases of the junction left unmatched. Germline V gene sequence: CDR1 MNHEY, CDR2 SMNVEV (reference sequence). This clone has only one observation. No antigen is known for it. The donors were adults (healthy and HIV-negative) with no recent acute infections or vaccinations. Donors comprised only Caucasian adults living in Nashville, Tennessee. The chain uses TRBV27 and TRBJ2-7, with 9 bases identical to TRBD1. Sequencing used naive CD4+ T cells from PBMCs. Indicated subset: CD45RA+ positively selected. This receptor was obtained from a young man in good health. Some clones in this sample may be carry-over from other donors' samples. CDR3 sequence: CASSTLDWGQGFGVQYF. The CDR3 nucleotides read TGTGCCAGCAGTACACTAGATTGGGGACAGGGCTTTGGAGTGCAGTACTTC.